A single sample is the source of the 4 T cell receptor beta chains below, sequenced in a study of neurological immune-mediated disorders. TCRdb reanalysed the 5' RACE reads using MiXCR and keeps one entry per CDR3 protein. The data show tens of thousands of distinct CDR3 sequences, over 3.5% seen once. Sequencing was done on a sample of CD4+ T cells from blood. The source is a woman aged 40-49 years with multiple sclerosis.

This clonotype was seen repeatedly, ten times or more. The J gene is TRBJ2-7, the V gene TRBV20-1; no firm D call. CDR3 length: 14 residues. Looked up from germline, CDR1 is DFQATT and CDR2 is SNEGSKA (reference sequence). V was shortened by 0 bases and J by 0 bases, with 9 bases between the two germline ends. As DNA, the CDR3 is TGCAGTGCTAGAGATCCGCAATCCTCCTACGAGCAGTACTTC. Amino acid sequence: CSARDPQSSYEQYF.

This clonotype has a count of ten or more. This chain joins TRBV6-5 and TRBJ1-6; D is possibly TRBD1 (5 bases). This CDR3 has 13 residues. CDR1 is MNHEY and CDR2 is SVGAGI in the germline V gene. Trimming took off 6 bases at V and 8 bases at J, with 11 bases between the two ends. The CDR3 reads CASSPQGDSPLHF. The CDR3, as DNA: TGTGCCAGCAGCCCCCAGGGAGATTCACCCCTCCACTTT.

This clonotype was recorded at least ten times. The chain has TRBV6-5 and TRBJ2-7; D gene uncertain. V lost 0 bases and J 1 base, leaving 7 bases between the germline ends. The V gene's germline CDR1 is MNHEY and CDR2 SVGAGI. CDR3 length: 14 amino acids. This CDR3 is CASSYSDGSYEQYF. CDR3 DNA sequence: TGTGCCAGCAGTTACTCGGACGGTTCCTACGAGCAGTACTTC.

This clonotype was picked up many times. This chain connects TRBV10-3 to TRBJ1-3; no clear D. The CDR3 loop spans 15 amino acids. Germline V gives CDR1 ENHRY, CDR2 SYGVKD. Trimming pared 5 bases from V and 0 bases from J, leaving 11 bases between. The CDR3 loop is CAISLDGYSGNTIYF. The DNA of the CDR3 is TGTGCCATCAGTCTGGACGGATACTCTGGAAACACCATATATTTT.